This record covers a single T cell receptor (beta chain). Its cognate antigen has yet to be identified. No base quality values were provided; no much bigger clone lies one nucleotide off. This specimen's treatment or condition label, interpreted: live attenuated yellow fever vaccine strain. At each blood-draw timepoint, two biological replicates of bulk PBMCs were obtained. PBMCs were isolated from peripheral blood using a standard Ficoll-Paque protocol. TriZol was used to extract RNA from bulk PBMCs, from CD4 and CD8 fractions, and from dextramer-positive and dextramer-negative fractions. The sample is drawn from a study of T cells after yellow fever vaccination (dated by TCRdb to between 2017 and 2020). Regarding the study in general: The SMART-Seq v4 Ultra Low Input RNA kit was used to prepare libraries from fractions with low cell numbers. Bulk TCR alpha and beta repertoires were sequenced longitudinally to track T-cell clones before and after primary and booster YFV17D yellow fever vaccination. The cohort comprised two healthy male donors, one aged 18 to 30 and one aged 30 to 40 years. Blood samples were taken at several timepoints before and after primary and secondary immunization, and bulk PBMC replicates and cell subsets were isolated. The paper's findings and limits, for the study overall: Because the study included only two donors, the extent to which the findings can be generalized is limited. Compared with the primary T-cell response, the secondary T-cell response was weaker but faster, peaking on day 5 rather than day 15. FACS-sorted repertoires could contain abundant contaminating clonotypes from the bulk population, so computational filtering was required. A small share of clonotypes occurred in both CD4 and CD8 compartments, likely arising from convergent recombination. Most clones expanded after primary vaccination were re-detected after the booster (almost 97% of CD4 and around 88% of CD8), suggesting broad memory maintenance.

TCR cDNA was made using 5'RACE template switching, a step that added a universal primer site and unique molecular identifiers. Priming of cDNA synthesis was performed from both the TCR alpha and TCR beta constant segments. Library amplification involved two PCR steps, and the second step added sample barcodes and sequencing adapters. Sequencing of libraries was performed on Illumina HiSeq 2500 (2x100 bp) or NovaSeq (2x150 bp). The original methods were these. MIGEC was used to demultiplex reads and collapse the reads into UMI consensus sequences, and MiXCR was used for V(D)J alignment. Vaccine-responding clonotypes were identified with edgeR using replicate PBMC samples, with FDR below 0.01 and a log2 fold change above 5 up to day 15 being required. CD4 or CD8 identity was assigned to each bulk clonotype according to whether the clonotype was present at higher abundance in the sequenced CD4 repertoire or the sequenced CD8 repertoire. TCRdb cleaned the public reads at Q25 with fastp, built clones with MiXCR and kept in-frame beta chains. CDR3 protein sequences are deduplicated, and each keeps its most common genes and DNA. The V and J calls, along with clone size, are taken from TCRdb and not from the paper's own processing. The sample table lists just under 600,000 distinct CDR3 sequences, about 13% of them with a count of one. The leading ten clones occupy around an eighth of the sample.

The sequences come from PBMCs, collected on the day of the yellow fever booster vaccination. The receptor was derived from a man younger than 45 who received the YFV17D yellow fever vaccine.

In nucleotides, the sequence is TGTGCCAGCAGCCTCCAGACAACTGGAAACACCATATATTTT. Its amino acids are CASSLQTTGNTIYF. The chain links TRBV7-2 with TRBJ1-3; confidence is insufficient to name the D gene. The CDR3 runs 14 amino acids, cysteine and phenylalanine included. The CDR3 DNA has 42 bases and is translated from base 1. V is clipped by 5 bases and J by 2 bases, and the sequence between their germline boundaries is 10 bases long. The CDR1 and CDR2 encoded by the germline V gene are SGHTA and FQGNSA.